This TCR beta chain originates from a study of shared T cell receptors in the human thymus. This clone appeared a few times. The germline V gene has CDR1 SQVTM and CDR2 ANQGSEA. V was trimmed by 4 bases and J by 3 bases, leaving 16 bases between them. The CDR3 runs to 15 residues. The repertoire was sequenced with immunoSEQ multiplex PCR; TCRdb's copy has only in-frame clones and lacks some. The sample yields approximately 730,000 clones, 70% to 90% seen once. The data were also submitted as part of a second study, on human thymus T cells. From that report: Infants, healthy and Finnish, who were having corrective surgery for congenital heart defects served as donors. Resected material from corrective heart surgery provided the thymus tissue analysed.

The specimen sequenced was thymocytes. The sequence was obtained from a girl under three years old with a congenital heart defect. The chain couples TRBV29-1 to TRBJ1-5; no definite D call. CDR3 bases: TGCAGCGTTGGATACTCTCAAACTAACAATCAGCCCCAGCATTTT. Amino acid sequence: CSVGYSQTNNQPQHF.